Below are 31 T cell receptor beta chains sequenced from a single sample in a study of T cells after yellow fever vaccination. MiXCR, applied by TCRdb to the 5' RACE reads, yields one record per CDR3 protein. The data show about 150,000 distinct CDR3 sequences, roughly 6.2% seen once. The sample was CD4+ T cells sorted from PBMCs, taken on the day of the first yellow fever vaccination. These receptors all come from a man younger than 30 who received the YFV17D yellow fever vaccine.

The J gene is TRBJ2-3, the V gene TRBV11-3, with 9 positions matching TRBD1. Germline lookup yields CDR1 SGHNT and CDR2 YENEEA. V was pared by 9 bases and J by 3 bases, with 4 bases of the junction left unmatched. This CDR3 has 13 amino acids. The CDR3 bases are TGTGCCAGAAGTGGACAGGGGACAGATACGCAGTATTTT. Translation: CARSGQGTDTQYF.

The rearrangement joins TRBV7-9 to TRBJ2-7, with D maybe TRBD1 (6 bases). V was pared by 5 bases and J by 0 bases, with 11 bases between. This CDR3 spans 14 amino acids. Germline CDR1 is SEHNR and CDR2 is FQNEAQ (reference sequence). The CDR3 loop reads CASSVTGYSYEQYV. CDR3 bases: TGTGCCAGCAGCGTGACAGGTTACTCCTACGAGCAGTACGTC.

The chain links TRBV4-1 to TRBJ2-5; 10 nucleotides match TRBD1. Germline V gene sequence: CDR1 MGHRA, CDR2 YSYEKL. J was trimmed by 5 bases and V by 0 bases; bases with no gene match: 6. CDR3 length: 16 amino acids. CDR3 DNA sequence: TGCGCCAGCAGCCAAGATCGGACAGGGGGGAGTGAGACCCAGTACTTC. Residues: CASSQDRTGGSETQYF.

This clonotype was recorded many times. V and J are TRBV11-1 and TRBJ2-6; D gene uncertain. The CDR3 totals 17 residues. Per the germline V gene, CDR1 is SGHAT and CDR2 is FQDESV (reference sequence). V lost 4 bases and J 0 bases, leaving 13 bases between the germline ends. CDR3 in DNA: TGTGCCAGCAGCTCCTTCCAGTACGGCTCTGGGGCCAACGTCCTGACTTTC. It is translated as CASSSFQYGSGANVLTF.

The V and J genes are TRBV15 and TRBJ2-7; possible D gene TRBD1, 6 bases. This CDR3 region has 14 residues. Germline V gene lookup returns CDR1 LNHNV and CDR2 YYDKDF (reference sequence). V was trimmed by 5 bases and J by 7 bases, leaving 18 bases between them. In nucleotides, the CDR3 is TGTGCCACCAGCGTCCCTGGACAGCCTTGGGAGCAGTACTTC. This sequence encodes CATSVPGQPWEQYF.

This clonotype has ten or more counts. The genes are TRBV5-1 and TRBJ2-5; no clear D. Trimming pared 2 bases from V and 5 bases from J, leaving 13 bases between. The CDR3 sequence is 14 residues long. Germline V gene lookup returns CDR1 SGHRS and CDR2 YFSETQ. CDR3 coding DNA: TGCGCCAGCAGCTTCTATGGACGCCTGGAGACCCAGTACTTC. Its protein is CASSFYGRLETQYF.

This clonotype has only a few counts. The chain is built from TRBV12-3 or TRBV12-4 and TRBJ2-3; D not resolved. The V and J ends lost 7 bases and 0 bases respectively, with 8 bases between them. The CDR3 has 13 amino acids. The CDR3 region has the DNA TGTGCCAGCACTACACTGAGCACAGATACGCAGTATTTT. Translated: CASTTLSTDTQYF.

This clonotype was detected many times. The chain joins TRBV2 to TRBJ1-2, with D uncertain. Trimming cost V 6 bases and J 2 bases, with 7 bases left between them. Germline CDR1 SNHLY, CDR2 FYNNEI. CDR3 length: 12 residues. Here the CDR3 DNA reads TGTGCCAGCAGCCAGAGAAACTATGGCTACACCTTC. Protein product: CASSQRNYGYTF.

This clonotype was recorded a few times. The genes are TRBV24-1 and TRBJ1-6; D perhaps matches TRBD1 (5 bases). This CDR3 is 15 amino acids long. V lost 9 bases to trimming and J lost 7 bases, with 18 bases between them. CDR1 is KGHDR, CDR2 SFDVKD, per germline. As DNA, the CDR3 is TGTGCCACCGCGGATCTAAAACGGGGGAATTCACCCCTCCACTTT. Its protein is CATADLKRGNSPLHF.

This chain connects TRBV4-2 to TRBJ1-6; D unresolved. In germline, CDR1 is LGHNA, CDR2 YNFKEQ. The V gene lost 0 bases and the J gene lost 3 bases, with 12 bases spanning the gap. This CDR3 comprises 17 residues. The CDR3 region is CASSQEEVSYYNSPLHF. CDR3 sequence (DNA): TGTGCCAGCAGCCAAGAGGAAGTCTCCTACTATAATTCACCCCTCCACTTT.

The sample holds many counts of this clonotype. The genes are TRBV7-2 and TRBJ2-5, with 9 bases matching TRBD1. J lost 5 bases, V lost 5 bases, and 12 bases had no gene match. Germline CDR1 reads SGHTA; CDR2 reads FQGNSA. The CDR3 spans 16 residues. The CDR3 here is CASSPMTGGTGETQYF. DNA of the CDR3: TGTGCCAGCAGCCCCATGACAGGGGGTACTGGGGAGACCCAGTACTTC.

This clonotype appeared a few times. CDR3 in DNA: TGTGCCAGCAGTCCTTCACTCAACAAGCCCCAGCATTTT. It specifies CASSPSLNKPQHF. The rearrangement links TRBV6-1 to TRBJ1-5; D is unresolved. The V gene lost 5 bases and the J gene lost 8 bases, with 13 bases spanning the gap. Germline V CDR1 and CDR2: MNHNS, SASEGT. This CDR3 region has 13 residues.

Notes on this clonotype: Sequence at one end of the junction differs from germline and may be a read error. This chain links TRBV4-1 with TRBJ1-5; 9 bases agree with TRBD1. The CDR3 sequence is 15 residues long. CDR1 and CDR2 (germline): MGHRA, YSYEKL. CDR3 bases: TGCACCAGCAGCCAGACGGACAGGGGCTCTCAGCCCCAGCATTTT. It translates to CTSSQTDRGSQPQHF.

The rearrangement uses TRBV2 and TRBJ2-7; a possible D gene is TRBD1 (5 bases). This CDR3 has 12 residues. Trimming shortened V by 4 bases and J by 12 bases, and 16 bases separated the two germline ends. The germline V gene encodes CDR1 SNHLY and CDR2 FYNNEI. This chain's CDR3 is CASSGQTDLPYF. The CDR3, as DNA: TGTGCCAGCAGTGGACAGACCGACCTTCCGTACTTC. The variable domain in full, completed from reference TRBV2 and TRBJ2-7, reads EPEVTQTPSHQVTQMGQEVILRCVPISNHLYFYWYRQILGQKVEFLVSFYNNEISEKSEIFDDQFSVERPDGSNFTLKIRSTKLEDSAMYFCASSGQTDLPYFGPGTRLTVT.

Ten or more counts support this clonotype. This chain joins TRBV12-3 or TRBV12-4 and TRBJ2-7, with D unclear. V was clipped by 3 bases and J by 0 bases, with 6 bases between them. The CDR3 extends over 13 amino acids. The CDR3 spells CASSLQSSYEQYV. In DNA form, the CDR3 reads TGTGCCAGCAGTTTGCAGAGCTCCTACGAGCAGTACGTC.

Many counts were recorded for this clonotype. The rearrangement uses TRBV4-1 and TRBJ2-5; D gene unclear. The CDR3 length is 15 residues. Germline assignment: CDR1 MGHRA and CDR2 YSYEKL. V was trimmed by 4 bases and J by 3 bases, leaving 15 bases between them. The CDR3 bases are TGCGCCAGCAGCCTTTCTGGGGTACAGAAAGAGACCCAGTACTTC. Translating gives CASSLSGVQKETQYF.

This clonotype has just a few counts. The rearrangement links TRBV7-9 to TRBJ1-1, with D unclear. The germline V gene has CDR1 SEHNR and CDR2 FQNEAQ (reference sequence). V lost 5 bases and J lost 2, with 9 bases in between. The CDR3 length is 13 residues. For the CDR3, the DNA is TGTGCCAGCAGCCGAGGGCCAAACACTGAAGCTTTCTTT. Translation gives CASSRGPNTEAFF.

This clonotype has only a few counts. The chain uses TRBV18 and TRBJ2-5; no reliable D call. This CDR3 comprises 13 residues. The germline V gene has CDR1 KGHSH and CDR2 LQKENI. V was cut by 3 bases and J by 3 bases, with 8 bases left in between. The CDR3 protein is CASSPASKETQYF. The CDR3 region has the DNA TGTGCCAGCTCACCGGCCAGCAAAGAGACCCAGTACTTC.

This clonotype was counted many times. CDR3 bases: TGTGCCAGCTCACCAACGGACGGTTCTAGCACAGATACGCAGTATTTT. Protein: CASSPTDGSSTDTQYF. V usage is TRBV18 and J usage is TRBJ2-3; D call uncertain. CDR3 length: 16 amino acids. Germline-derived CDR1 and CDR2 are KGHSH and LQKENI. Trimming took off 2 bases at V and 0 bases at J, with 12 bases between the two ends.

This clonotype was seen many times. The CDR3 protein is CASSWGAVDDTQYF. DNA of the CDR3: TGCGCCAGCAGCTGGGGGGCGGTGGATGATACGCAGTATTTT. This chain links TRBV5-1 with TRBJ2-3; D may match TRBD1 or TRBD2 (6 bases each). The CDR3 has 14 amino acids. V was pared by 3 bases and J by 6 bases, with 14 bases between. CDR1 is SGHRS and CDR2 is YFSETQ in the germline V gene.

The table lists this clonotype with many counts. The rearrangement uses TRBV19 and TRBJ2-2, with 7 bases identical to TRBD1. The CDR3 sequence is 15 residues long. Germline V gene sequence: CDR1 LNHDA, CDR2 SQIVND (reference sequence). V lost 1 base and J lost 5; bases outside the gene matches: 4. CDR3 DNA sequence: TGTGCCAGTAGTATAGGAGCAGGGGGAACCGGGGAGCTGTTTTTT. Translating it yields CASSIGAGGTGELFF. Together with reference TRBV19 and TRBJ2-2, the CDR3 gives the full variable domain: DGGITQSPKYLFRKEGQNVTLSCEQNLNHDAMYWYRQDPGQGLRLIYYSQIVNDFQKGDIAEGYSVSREKKESFPLTVTSAQKNPTAFYLCASSIGAGGTGELFFGEGSRLTVL.

In its sample, this clonotype was seen a few times. This chain connects TRBV7-2 to TRBJ2-5; D call uncertain. The CDR3 is 14 amino acids. The V end lost 5 bases, the J end lost 2 bases, and 12 bases lay between the germline ends. The V gene's germline CDR1 is SGHTA and CDR2 FQGNSA. CDR3 amino acids: CASSPSRIQETQYF. CDR3 coding DNA: TGTGCCAGCAGCCCCAGCAGGATTCAAGAGACCCAGTACTTC.

This clonotype was seen a handful of times. V gene TRBV6-5 combines with J gene TRBJ2-5, with TRBD2 as a possible D gene (5 bases). The CDR3 spans 15 residues. Germline-derived CDR1 and CDR2 are MNHEY and SVGAGI. The V end was cut by 5 bases, the J end by 0 bases, with 13 bases between. The CDR3 is CASSNLWRDQETQYF. For the CDR3, the DNA is TGTGCCAGCAGTAACCTTTGGCGGGACCAAGAGACCCAGTACTTC.

This clonotype has ten or more counts. The chain joins TRBV5-1 to TRBJ1-1; D perhaps matches TRBD1 (5 bases). The germline V gene encodes CDR1 SGHRS and CDR2 YFSETQ. The CDR3 covers 15 residues. Trimming took 4 bases from V and 4 from J, leaving 17 bases between them. The CDR3 DNA is TGCGCCAGCAGCCCGCTATCTGGAGGGGTCACTGAAGCTTTCTTT. This codes for CASSPLSGGVTEAFF.

This clonotype was counted only a few times. V gene TRBV10-3 combines with J gene TRBJ1-5, with D possibly being TRBD1 (5 bases). The CDR3 is 14 amino acids. The germline V and J ends were trimmed by 8 bases and 7 bases, with 18 bases remaining between them. Germline-derived CDR1 and CDR2 are ENHRY and SYGVKD. CDR3 in DNA: TGTGCCATCCGAGGTGTAGGGGACGGCCAGCCCCAGCATTTT. Translation gives CAIRGVGDGQPQHF.

This clonotype was counted ten times or more. This rearrangement joins TRBV29-1 to TRBJ1-1, with D uncertain. V was cut by 7 bases and J by 0 bases, with 12 bases left in between. There are 13 residues in the CDR3. CDR1 SQVTM and CDR2 ANQGSEA come from the germline V gene. The CDR3 protein is CSGYKLMNTEAFF. The CDR3 coding sequence is TGCAGCGGGTATAAGTTGATGAACACTGAAGCTTTCTTT.

There are a few counts of this clonotype. This CDR3 is CSVEGGDGTKNIQYF. The CDR3 coding sequence is TGCAGCGTTGAAGGGGGGGACGGGACCAAAAACATTCAGTACTTC. The chain carries TRBV29-1 and TRBJ2-4, with D perhaps TRBD2 (6 bases). V lost 1 base and J 2 bases, leaving 12 bases between the germline ends. Germline CDR1 reads SQVTM; CDR2 reads ANQGSEA. The CDR3 has 15 amino acids.

This clonotype was detected ten times or more. The chain employs TRBV2 and TRBJ2-3; D ambiguous. CDR3 length: 12 residues. Germline loops: CDR1 SNHLY, CDR2 FYNNEI. Trimming shortened V by 8 bases and J by 6 bases, and 12 bases separated the two germline ends. The CDR3 is CASRPETDTQYF. CDR3 sequence (DNA): TGTGCCAGCCGGCCTGAGACCGATACGCAGTATTTT.

This clonotype was counted between two and nine times. The gene calls are TRBV7-3 and TRBJ2-3, with no clear D. CDR3 size: 16 residues. Trimming took off 5 bases at V and 6 bases at J, with 21 bases between the two ends. CDR1 is SGHTA, CDR2 FQGTGA, per germline. For the CDR3, the DNA is TGTGCCAGCAGCCTTTCCCCCCCGCACACCACGGATACGCAGTATTTT. Amino acid sequence: CASSLSPPHTTDTQYF.

This clonotype has just a few counts. The rearrangement uses TRBV19 and TRBJ2-2; a possible D gene is TRBD2 (5 bases). Germline CDR1 reads LNHDA; CDR2 reads SQIVND (reference sequence). The CDR3 is 16 amino acids. V was cut by 7 bases and J by 5 bases, with 20 bases left in between. The CDR3 loop reads CASIHSEARFTGELFF. DNA of the CDR3: TGTGCCAGTATCCACTCGGAGGCGCGGTTTACCGGGGAGCTGTTTTTT.

The chain links TRBV6-1 to TRBJ1-1; TRBD1 matches at 7 bases. CDR3 length equals 16 residues. Germline lookup yields CDR1 MNHNS and CDR2 SASEGT. The V segment lost 4 bases and the J segment 1 base; nucleotides outside the gene matches: 9. Written as DNA, the CDR3 is TGTGCCAGCAGTGCCTCGGGCAGGGGGGGGAACACTGAAGCTTTCTTT. Amino acid sequence: CASSASGRGGNTEAFF.